One and the same sample provided the 19 T cell receptor beta chains below, sequenced in a study of CXCR3-negative and CXCR3-positive naive CD8 T cells (dated 2019 in TCRdb). Their antigens are not known. General study outcomes and caveats: Compared with CXCR3-negative naive cells, CXCR3-positive naive cells had TRB CDR3s with higher hydrophobicity (lower Kidera factor 4), lower energy, and higher strength and volume indices.

Instrument used: NextSeq 550. The Human TCR Profiling Kit (MiLaboratory) was used to prepare UMI-labeled 5' RACE TRB cDNA libraries. TCRdb reprocessed the reads and lists each CDR3 protein sequence as a single entry, with no DNA. The sample's own table lists around 150,000 distinct CDR3 sequences. The top ten hold 0.4% to 0.5% of the sample. The sequenced sample consisted of naive CXCR3+ CD8+ T cells from blood. The cell subset or site tag for this specimen amounts to: CD45RO-CCR7+CD27+CD95- naive CD8+ T cells expressing CXCR3 (TNR3+). All receptors derive from a human donor in good health. Some clones in this sample may be carry-over from other donors' samples.

V is TRBV9 and J is TRBJ2-1; TCRdb's D gene call, TRBD2, goes unchecked for lack of DNA. The germline gives CDR1 SGDLS, CDR2 YYNGEE. The CDR3 consists of 18 residues. CDR3 loop: CPSSVLPPGLADHNEQFF.

The chain joins TRBV27 to TRBJ2-3; the D call from TCRdb, TRBD1, cannot be confirmed without DNA. CDR3 length equals 16 residues. Looked up from germline, CDR1 is MNHEY and CDR2 is SMNVEV (reference sequence). CDR3 sequence: CASTTPGKGSTDTQYF.

This chain connects TRBV3-1 to TRBJ1-2; TCRdb selects TRBD1, and the lack of DNA leaves this call unchecked. The germline V gene encodes CDR1 LGHDT and CDR2 YNNKEL (reference sequence). The CDR3 is 15 residues long. The CDR3 here is CASSQEVQGAYGYTF.

The chain joins TRBV6-1 to TRBJ2-1. Germline loops: CDR1 MNHNS, CDR2 SASEGT. The CDR3 consists of 13 residues. This CDR3 is CASSAPPDNEQFF.

V is TRBV2 and J is TRBJ1-2. The CDR3 length is 11 residues. Germline CDR1 is SNHLY and CDR2 is FYNNEI. Here the CDR3 reads CASKEGSRYTF.

The rearrangement joins TRBV18 to TRBJ2-3; the D gene TCRdb calls, TRBD1, cannot be checked with no DNA. The CDR3 runs to 17 residues. In germline, CDR1 is KGHSH, CDR2 LQKENI. This CDR3 is CASSLKTAFLRTDTQYF.

V gene TRBV28 combines with J gene TRBJ2-1; there is no DNA to check the TCRdb D call of TRBD2. Germline CDR1 MDHEN, CDR2 SYDVKM. This CDR3 comprises 14 residues. CDR3 in amino acids: CASSLQREGMEGFF.

The V call is TRBV7-9, the J call TRBJ2-4. The CDR3 sequence is 15 residues long. Germline V CDR1 and CDR2: SEHNR, FQNEAQ (reference sequence). The CDR3 sequence is CASSVSPTYSNIQYF.

V usage is TRBV29-1 and J usage is TRBJ2-1; the D call from TCRdb, TRBD1, cannot be confirmed without DNA. CDR3 size: 13 residues. Germline V lookup: CDR1 SQVTM, CDR2 ANQGSEA. The CDR3 loop is CSGTGLRYNEQFF.

V and J are TRBV11-2 and TRBJ2-7; the D gene TCRdb calls, TRBD1, cannot be checked with no DNA. Germline CDR1 is SGHAT and CDR2 is FQNNGV. This CDR3 is 15 amino acids long. This CDR3 reads CASSISRGRTYEQYF.

CDR3: CASSLEPGGRYEQYF. The chain employs TRBV7-6 and TRBJ2-7; the D call of TRBD1 rests on TCRdb alone, since no DNA is present to check it. CDR1 is SGHVS, CDR2 FNYEAQ, per germline. CDR3 length: 15 amino acids.

The V gene is TRBV4-1, the J gene TRBJ2-7. The germline CDR1 and CDR2 sequences are MGHRA and YSYEKL. The length of the CDR3 is 13 residues. CDR3 loop: CASSQSMDYEQYF.

The genes are TRBV23-1 and TRBJ2-2. TRBV23-1 is classed as an ORF, of uncertain function. This CDR3 contains 16 residues. The CDR3 reads CASSHHRTGETGELFF.

V gene TRBV10-2 combines with J gene TRBJ2-3. The germline CDR1 and CDR2 sequences are WSHSY and SAAADI. This CDR3 has 15 residues. The CDR3 region is CASRRTEASTDTQYF.

CDR3 protein: CASSSLWASGSTDTQYF. The V call is TRBV5-5, the J call TRBJ2-3; absent DNA, TCRdb's TRBD2 call cannot be checked. The CDR3 totals 17 residues. CDR1 and CDR2 from the germline V gene are SGHKS and YYEKEE (reference sequence).

The chain recombines TRBV28 with TRBJ2-7. Germline V gene data show CDR1 as MDHEN and CDR2 as SYDVKM. This CDR3 comprises 14 residues. Here the CDR3 reads CASSLERPSYEQYF.

The chain joins TRBV28 to TRBJ2-7. This CDR3 contains 13 residues. Germline V gives CDR1 MDHEN, CDR2 SYDVKM. CDR3 sequence reads: CASNVGRYWEQYF.

V gene TRBV9 combines with J gene TRBJ2-3; as DNA is missing, the TRBD1 call by TCRdb cannot be tested. CDR3 length equals 14 residues. The germline CDR1 and CDR2 sequences are SGDLS and YYNGEE. The CDR3 sequence: CASEGTRVADTQYF.

The rearrangement links TRBV29-1 to TRBJ2-6. The CDR3 is 13 amino acids. From germline, CDR1 is SQVTM and CDR2 ANQGSEA. The CDR3: CSVIFGGANVLTF.